This entry lists 22 T cell receptor beta chains sequenced from one sample in a study of Ad26.COV2.S vaccination and SARS-CoV-2 variants. The method was immunoSEQ multiplex PCR; TCRdb's version includes in-frame clones alone and lacks a portion of them. The data show over 85,000 clones, 82% seen once. Sequenced here: peripheral blood, sampled after recovery from COVID-19. All receptors come from a human donor who had recovered from COVID-19.

The rearrangement uses TRBV11-2 and TRBJ2-7, with 9 bases lining up with TRBD1. The CDR3 is made up of 15 amino acids. Looked up from germline, CDR1 is SGHAT and CDR2 is FQNNGV. The ends lost 5 bases at V and 3 bases at J; junction bases unmatched: 8. CDR3: CASSLGTGSLYEQYF. The DNA of the CDR3 is TGTGCCAGCAGCCTCGGGACAGGGAGTCTCTACGAGCAGTACTTC.

For the CDR3, the DNA is TGTGCCAGCAGCTTAGCTGGCGCGAGCTCCTACAATGAGCAGTTCTTC. As protein: CASSLAGASSYNEQFF. The V and J genes are TRBV7-6 and TRBJ2-1; D remains unclear. V lost 0 bases and J lost 0, with 9 bases in between. The germline CDR1 and CDR2 sequences are SGHVS and FNYEAQ. CDR3 length: 16 amino acids.

The chain employs TRBV10-3 and TRBJ2-7; 14 positions agree with TRBD2. There are 16 residues in the CDR3. The junction had 8 bases not matched to a gene; V was cut back by 7 bases and J by 3 bases. Germline V lookup: CDR1 ENHRY, CDR2 SYGVKD. The CDR3 protein is CAITRGLAGEDYEQYF. The CDR3 DNA sequence: TGTGCCATCACCAGGGGACTAGCGGGAGAGGACTACGAGCAGTACTTC.

The CDR3 sequence: CASSEYAADREQYF. CDR3 coding DNA: TGCGCCAGCAGTGAGTATGCGGCCGATAGGGAGCAGTACTTC. The genes are TRBV10-2 and TRBJ2-7; D not certain. This CDR3 comprises 14 residues. Deletions cut 1 base from V and 7 bases from J, with 14 bases between. In germline, CDR1 is WSHSY, CDR2 SAAADI.

V gene TRBV5-1 combines with J gene TRBJ2-3; D might be TRBD1 or TRBD2, each matching 6 bases. The V and J ends lost 0 bases and 5 bases respectively, with 16 bases between them. This CDR3 is 16 amino acids long. Germline CDR1 is SGHRS and CDR2 is YFSETQ. This CDR3 is CASSLAGGLVVDTQYF. CDR3 nucleotide sequence: TGCGCCAGCAGCTTGGCCGGGGGCCTCGTTGTAGATACGCAGTATTTT.

The chain is built from TRBV6-5 and TRBJ2-7; D ambiguous. Between the trimmed V and J ends, which lost 7 bases and 6 bases, there was a span of 22 bases. The CDR3 totals 15 residues. Germline CDR1 MNHEY, CDR2 SVGAGI. CDR3 loop: CASTQDGGVSPEQYF. CDR3 DNA: TGTGCCAGCACCCAGGACGGTGGGGTTTCCCCCGAGCAGTACTTC.

V and J are TRBV7-3 and TRBJ2-1, with TRBD2 identical over 7 bases. Germline loops: CDR1 SGHTA, CDR2 FQGTGA. The CDR3 loop spans 16 amino acids. The junction had 16 bases not matched to a gene; V was cut back by 7 bases and J by 7 bases. CDR3 DNA: TGTGCCAGCACCTTCTTGTTGGTAGCGGGTTCGAATGAGCAGTTCTTC. The encoded protein is CASTFLLVAGSNEQFF.

The J gene is TRBJ2-1, the V gene TRBV27; 7 nucleotides line up with TRBD2. Germline CDR1 is MNHEY and CDR2 is SMNVEV (reference sequence). The V segment lost 6 bases and the J segment 5 bases; nucleotides outside the gene matches: 10. The CDR3 consists of 15 residues. CDR3 region: CASRRAGSGNNEQFF. CDR3 sequence (DNA): TGTGCCAGCAGGAGAGCGGGAAGCGGGAACAATGAGCAGTTCTTC.

This rearrangement joins TRBV13 to TRBJ2-7; D is uncertain. The CDR3 contains 12 residues. Trimming cost V 3 bases and J 5 bases, with 8 bases left between them. Germline values: CDR1 PRHDT, CDR2 FYEKMQ (reference sequence). CDR3 sequence: CASSFSTDEQYF. The CDR3 DNA sequence: TGTGCCAGCAGCTTTTCAACGGACGAGCAGTACTTC. Variable domain in full (rest from reference TRBV13 and TRBJ2-7): AAGVIQSPRHLIKEKRETATLKCYPIPRHDTVYWYQQGPGQDPQFLISFYEKMQSDKGSIPDRFSAQQFSDYHSELNMSSLELGDSALYFCASSFSTDEQYFGPGTRLTVT.

In nucleotides, the CDR3 is TGTGCCAGCAGGCCGGCGTACAGACCTCATGGCTACACCTTC. It translates to CASRPAYRPHGYTF. The chain employs TRBV9 and TRBJ1-2; D uncertain. The germline V and J ends were trimmed by 5 bases and 6 bases, with 17 bases remaining between them. Germline V CDR1 and CDR2: SGDLS, YYNGEE. The CDR3 has 14 residues.

The rearrangement joins TRBV11-3 to TRBJ1-2, with TRBD1 as a possible D gene (5 bases). Trimming removed 5 bases from V and 6 bases from J, with 10 bases in between. The CDR3 consists of 12 residues. Germline V lookup: CDR1 SGHNT, CDR2 YENEEA. CDR3 sequence: CASSRGEDGYTF. CDR3 nucleotide sequence: TGTGCCAGCAGCCGAGGGGAAGATGGCTACACCTTC.

The CDR3: CASSPGDRLQETQYF. The CDR3 DNA reads TGTGCCAGCTCACCAGGGGACAGGCTACAAGAGACCCAGTACTTC. V and J are TRBV18 and TRBJ2-5; 8 bases align to TRBD1. The germline gives CDR1 KGHSH, CDR2 LQKENI. After removal of 2 bases from V and 2 bases from J, the junction contained 4 bases not matched to a gene. CDR3 size: 15 residues.

This clone was seen more than once but under ten times. The J gene is TRBJ2-1, the V gene TRBV6-2 or TRBV6-3; 8 bases line up with TRBD1. The ends lost 6 bases at V and 5 bases at J; junction bases unmatched: 9. Looked up from germline, CDR1 is MNHEY and CDR2 is SVGEGT. The CDR3 loop spans 15 amino acids. This chain's CDR3 is CASSFTGGTHNEQFF. The CDR3 DNA follows: TGTGCCAGCAGCTTTACAGGGGGTACGCACAATGAGCAGTTCTTC.

V and J are TRBV16 and TRBJ2-2; no reliable D call. Between the trimmed V and J ends, which lost 2 bases and 5 bases, there was a span of 9 bases. The CDR3 totals 14 residues. Germline V gives CDR1 KGHSY, CDR2 FQNENV. This CDR3 reads CASSQEHRTGELFF. The DNA for the CDR3 is TGTGCCAGCAGCCAAGAGCACAGAACCGGGGAGCTGTTTTTT.

The rearrangement joins TRBV12-3 or TRBV12-4 to TRBJ1-1; D uncertain. V was clipped by 5 bases and J by 8 bases, with 12 bases between them. This CDR3 region has 12 residues. CDR3: CASSPGILEAFF. The CDR3, as DNA: TGTGCCAGCAGTCCCGGGATCCTAGAAGCTTTCTTT.

This chain joins TRBV4-1 and TRBJ2-1; the match to TRBD2 covers 13 bases. The CDR3 extends over 18 amino acids. Losses at the gene ends were 3 bases for V and 0 bases for J; bases not matched to a gene: 5. Germline V CDR1 and CDR2: MGHRA, YSYEKL. CDR3 in DNA: TGCGCCAGCAGCCACGCACTAGCGGGAGGGATCTCCTACAATGAGCAGTTCTTC. This codes for CASSHALAGGISYNEQFF.

In this sample, this clone turned up a few times. This chain joins TRBV10-3 and TRBJ1-3; D unresolved. Trimming removed 6 bases from V and 2 bases from J, with 5 bases in between. Germline loops: CDR1 ENHRY, CDR2 SYGVKD. The CDR3 sequence is 12 residues long. The CDR3 loop is CAISLAGNTIYF. As DNA, the CDR3 is TGTGCCATCAGCCTGGCTGGAAACACCATATATTTT.

The CDR3 DNA reads TGTGCCACCAGTGATACTCGACAGGGGGGAAACTATGGCTACACCTTC. Translation: CATSDTRQGGNYGYTF. The chain has TRBV24-1 and TRBJ1-2; 9 bases are a match to TRBD1. With V trimmed by 3 bases and J by 2 bases, 6 bases remained unmatched. The CDR3 covers 16 residues. Germline V gives CDR1 KGHDR, CDR2 SFDVKD.

V usage is TRBV4-1 and J usage is TRBJ2-7; TRBD1 or TRBD2 may be the D gene (5 bases each). CDR1 and CDR2 from the germline V gene are MGHRA and YSYEKL. V was shortened by 0 bases and J by 2 bases, with 17 bases between the two germline ends. The CDR3 sequence is 17 residues long. The CDR3 DNA reads as TGCGCCAGCAGCCAAGATTTGGGGGTATCCCCCCCCTACGAGCAGTACTTC. Translating gives CASSQDLGVSPPYEQYF.

The chain joins TRBV20-1 to TRBJ2-1; a possible D gene is TRBD2 (5 bases). The length of the CDR3 is 11 residues. Germline V lookup: CDR1 DFQATT, CDR2 SNEGSKA (reference sequence). V lost 5 bases and J lost 7, with 9 bases in between. In DNA form, the CDR3 reads TGCAGTGCTCGGCGCGGGAATGAGCAGTTCTTC. Translated, it gives CSARRGNEQFF.

This clone was counted a single time. The gene calls are TRBV28 and TRBJ1-6; D might be TRBD1 (6 bases). The V gene lost 6 bases and the J gene lost 9 bases, with 12 bases spanning the gap. The CDR3 consists of 13 residues. Germline V CDR1 and CDR2: MDHEN, SYDVKM. CDR3 nucleotide sequence: TGTGCCAGCAGACAGGGTTTCGGTTCACCCCTCCACTTT. This encodes CASRQGFGSPLHF. Supplemented by reference TRBV28 and TRBJ1-6, the full variable domain reads DVKVTQSSRYLVKRTGEKVFLECVQDMDHENMFWYRQDPGLGLRLIYFSYDVKMKEKGDIPEGYSVSREKKERFSLILESASTNQTSMYLCASRQGFGSPLHFGNGTRLTVT.

This chain links TRBV6-5 with TRBJ1-1; D uncertain. The length of the CDR3 is 15 residues. Trimming removed 0 bases at V and 3 bases at J, with 11 bases between. CDR1 and CDR2 (germline): MNHEY, SVGAGI. CDR3 amino acids: CASSYSGPGDTEAFF. The CDR3 coding sequence is TGTGCCAGCAGTTACTCTGGGCCCGGCGACACTGAAGCTTTCTTT.